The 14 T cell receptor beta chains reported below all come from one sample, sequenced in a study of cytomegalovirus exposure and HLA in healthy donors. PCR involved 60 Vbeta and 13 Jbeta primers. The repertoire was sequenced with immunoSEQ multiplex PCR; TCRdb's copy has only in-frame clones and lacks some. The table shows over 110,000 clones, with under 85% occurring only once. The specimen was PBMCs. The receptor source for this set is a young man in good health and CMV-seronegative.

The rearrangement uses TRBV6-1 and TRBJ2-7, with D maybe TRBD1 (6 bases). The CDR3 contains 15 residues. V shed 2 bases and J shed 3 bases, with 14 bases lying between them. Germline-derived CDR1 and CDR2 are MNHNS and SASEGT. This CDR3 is CASSERHRDNYEQYF. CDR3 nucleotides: TGTGCCAGCAGTGAACGTCACAGGGACAACTACGAGCAGTACTTC.

The CDR3 is CASSQLTGVHPAFF. In DNA form, the CDR3 reads TGTGCCAGCAGCCAGTTGACAGGAGTTCATCCAGCTTTCTTT. The rearrangement uses TRBV7-6 and TRBJ1-1; D possibly corresponds to TRBD1 (6 bases). Trimming took off 5 bases at V and 10 bases at J, with 20 bases between the two ends. CDR3 length: 14 amino acids. The germline CDR1 and CDR2 sequences are SGHVS and FNYEAQ. Using reference TRBV7-6 and TRBJ1-1 for the parts outside the CDR3, the full variable domain is GAGVSQSPRYKVTKRGQDVALRCDPISGHVSLYWYRQALGQGPEFLTYFNYEAQQDKSGLPNDRFSAERPEGSISTLTIQRTEQRDSAMYRCASSQLTGVHPAFFGQGTRLTVV.

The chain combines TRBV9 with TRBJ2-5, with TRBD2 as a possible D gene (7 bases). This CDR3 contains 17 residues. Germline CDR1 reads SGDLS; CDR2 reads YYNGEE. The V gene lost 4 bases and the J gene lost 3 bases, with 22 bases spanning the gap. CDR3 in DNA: TGTGCCAGCAGCCCTGGGGGGGCTGGCCGACTGGAAGAGACCCAGTACTTC. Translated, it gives CASSPGGAGRLEETQYF.

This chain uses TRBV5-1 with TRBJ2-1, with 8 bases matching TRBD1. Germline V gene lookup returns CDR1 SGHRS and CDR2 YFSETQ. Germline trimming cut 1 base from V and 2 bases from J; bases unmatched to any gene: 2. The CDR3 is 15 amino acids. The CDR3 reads CASSLRTGTYNEQFF. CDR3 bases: TGCGCCAGCAGCTTGAGGACAGGGACCTACAATGAGCAGTTCTTC.

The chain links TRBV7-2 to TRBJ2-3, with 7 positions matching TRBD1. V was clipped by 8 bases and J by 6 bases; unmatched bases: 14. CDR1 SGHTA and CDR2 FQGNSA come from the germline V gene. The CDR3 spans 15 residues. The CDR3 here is CASEGGWTGSDTQYF. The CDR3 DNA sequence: TGTGCCAGCGAAGGGGGCTGGACAGGATCGGATACGCAGTATTTT.

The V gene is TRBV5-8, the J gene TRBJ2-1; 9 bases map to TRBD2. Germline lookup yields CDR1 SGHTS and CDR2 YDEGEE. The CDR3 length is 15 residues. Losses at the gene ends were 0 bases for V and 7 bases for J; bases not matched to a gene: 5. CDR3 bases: TGTGCCAGCAGCTTGGCCGGGGGACTAGCAAATGAGCAGTTCTTC. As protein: CASSLAGGLANEQFF.

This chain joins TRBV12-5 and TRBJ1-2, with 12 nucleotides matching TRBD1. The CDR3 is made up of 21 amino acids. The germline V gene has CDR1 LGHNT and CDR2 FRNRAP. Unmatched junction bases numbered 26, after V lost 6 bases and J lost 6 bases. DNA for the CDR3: TGTGCTAGTGGCCCGACCCCGGGACAGGGGGCTCCAGGGCGTGGGCGTGATGGCTACACCTTC. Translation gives CASGPTPGQGAPGRGRDGYTF.

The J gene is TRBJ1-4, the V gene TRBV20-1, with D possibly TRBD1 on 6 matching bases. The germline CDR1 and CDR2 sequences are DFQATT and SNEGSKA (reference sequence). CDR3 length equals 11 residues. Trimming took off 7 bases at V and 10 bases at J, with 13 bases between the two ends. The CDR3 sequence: CSVPTGLKLFF. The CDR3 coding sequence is TGCAGTGTTCCGACAGGATTAAAACTGTTTTTT.

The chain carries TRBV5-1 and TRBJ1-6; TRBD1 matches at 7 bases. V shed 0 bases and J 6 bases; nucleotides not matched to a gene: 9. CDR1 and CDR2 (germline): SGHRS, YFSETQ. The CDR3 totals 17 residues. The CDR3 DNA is TGCGCCAGCAGCTTGGCCCGAGGGGGCTCCCTTAATTCACCCCTCCACTTT. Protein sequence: CASSLARGGSLNSPLHF.

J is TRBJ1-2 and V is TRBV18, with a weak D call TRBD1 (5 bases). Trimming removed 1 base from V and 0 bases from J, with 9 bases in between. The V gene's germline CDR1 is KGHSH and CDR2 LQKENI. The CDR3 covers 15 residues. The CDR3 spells CASSPQGRPNYGYTF. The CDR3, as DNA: TGTGCCAGCTCACCACAGGGGCGACCTAACTATGGCTACACCTTC.

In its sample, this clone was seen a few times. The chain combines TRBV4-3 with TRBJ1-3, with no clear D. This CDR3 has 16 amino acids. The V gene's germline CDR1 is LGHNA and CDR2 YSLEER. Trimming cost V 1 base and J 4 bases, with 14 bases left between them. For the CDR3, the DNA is TGCGCCAGCAGCCAAGTTTGGGAGACGGGAGGAAACACCATATATTTT. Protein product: CASSQVWETGGNTIYF.

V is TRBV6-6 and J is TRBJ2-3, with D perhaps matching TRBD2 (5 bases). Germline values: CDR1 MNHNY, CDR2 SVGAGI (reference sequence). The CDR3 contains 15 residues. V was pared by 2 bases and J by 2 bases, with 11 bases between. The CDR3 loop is CASSYARGFTDTQYF. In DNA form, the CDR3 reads TGTGCCAGCAGTTACGCGAGAGGGTTCACAGATACGCAGTATTTT.

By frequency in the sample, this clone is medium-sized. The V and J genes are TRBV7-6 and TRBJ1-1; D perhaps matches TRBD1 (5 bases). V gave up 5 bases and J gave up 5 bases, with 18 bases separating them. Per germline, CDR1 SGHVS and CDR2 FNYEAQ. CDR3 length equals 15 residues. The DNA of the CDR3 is TGTGCCAGCAGCCCGTCCGACGACAGTCGGACTGAAGCTTTCTTT. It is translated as CASSPSDDSRTEAFF.

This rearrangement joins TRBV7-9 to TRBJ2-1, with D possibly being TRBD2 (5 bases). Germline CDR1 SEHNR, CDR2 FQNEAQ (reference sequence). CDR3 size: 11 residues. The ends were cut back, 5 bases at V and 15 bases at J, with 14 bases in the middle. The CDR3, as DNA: TGTGCCAGCAGCAAAGAGGAGGAGAGGTTCTTC. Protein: CASSKEEERFF.